The entry below describes one T cell receptor (beta chain). Only one count was recorded for this clone. Its antigen is still unknown. No base-level quality is on record; no much larger clone is a single base apart. The donors belonged to the validation cohort of about 120 subjects, which was separate from the approximately 700-subject first cohort. V loses 0 bases of germline sequence and J loses 0 bases, and the interval between the two ends is 9 bases. The CDR3 spans 16 residues, from the cysteine through the phenylalanine. Only the CDR3 part of the read is kept: 48 bases, read in frame from the first base. Taken from the germline V gene, the CDR1 and CDR2 loops are SGDLS and YYNGEE. The data stem from a study of cytomegalovirus exposure and HLA in healthy donors (TCRdb year 2017). Describing the broader study: A later analysis indicated that the roughly 120 validation repertoires were generated on the platform also employed for the 720 or so repertoires of the first cohort. The aim of the study was to test whether cataloging public T cell receptors could identify signatures of past pathogen exposure. Besides the first cohort of under 700 subjects, a separate validation cohort made up of 120 different subjects was used. To predict cytomegalovirus infection status, the study combined high-throughput TCR immunosequencing, statistical association of individual TCRs with disease status, and machine learning. Study-wide findings and limitations: In vitro tests confirmed that a few of the cytomegalovirus-associated TCR beta chains recognize cytomegalovirus antigens. In the study, 150 to 200 TCR beta chains were listed as associated with cytomegalovirus. Most TCR sequences were seen in very few donors, while some public TCRs were found in many individuals. Of the cluster scores, 90% to 95% were above 0 in a later analysis, which found that TCRs clustered in the first cohort also tended to co-occur in the 120 validation repertoires. The authors suggested that the approach could potentially be extended to other disease states and immunological phenotypes. All 120 or so repertoires were used to score co-occurrence in the validation cohort in a later analysis, because that analysis had no HLA typing for the cohort. Cytomegalovirus status was reported to be diagnosed by the classifier with high specificity and sensitivity in both the original and validation cohorts.

Library preparation used the immunoSEQ multiplex PCR assay. The published analysis was carried out like this. To diagnose cytomegalovirus status from the catalog of TCR beta chain sequences, a statistical classification framework was built. Imported from immuneACCESS, the table was reduced by TCRdb to in-frame sequences with V and J called. These copies leave out some clones; in studies compared against another copy, an unresolved V gene accounts for under half, and the cause of the remainder is not known. That table is the source of V, J and clone size, and D and trimming were worked out from the DNA. Present in this sample are roughly 250,000 clones, approximately 83% of which were seen just once. The ten largest make up 1% to 1.5% of the sample.

In this chain, TRBV9 is recombined with TRBJ2-2, and the D gene may be TRBD2, 6 bases matching. Sequences were obtained from PBMCs. This TCR derives from a woman aged 25 to 39 in good health and CMV-seropositive. The DNA is TGTGCCAGCAGCGTAGTCGGGAGCGCGAACACCGGGGAGCTGTTTTTT. This gives the protein CASSVVGSANTGELFF. This CDR3, with the reference TRBV9 and TRBJ2-2 proteins standing in past its ends, gives the full variable domain DSGVTQTPKHLITATGQRVTLRCSPRSGDLSVYWYQQSLDQGLQFLIQYYNGEERAKGNILERFSAQQFPDLHSELNLSSLELGDSALYFCASSVVGSANTGELFFGEGSRLTVL.